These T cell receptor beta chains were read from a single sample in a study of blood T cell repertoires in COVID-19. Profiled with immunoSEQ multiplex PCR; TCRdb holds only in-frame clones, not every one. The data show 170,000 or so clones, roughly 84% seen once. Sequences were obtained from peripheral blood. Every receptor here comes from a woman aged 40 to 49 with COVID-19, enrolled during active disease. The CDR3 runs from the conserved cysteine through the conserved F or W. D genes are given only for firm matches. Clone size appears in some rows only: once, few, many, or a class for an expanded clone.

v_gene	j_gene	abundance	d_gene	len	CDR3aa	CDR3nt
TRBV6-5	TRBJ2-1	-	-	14	CASSYGTIGDEQFF	TGTGCCAGCAGTTACGGGACAATCGGGGATGAGCAGTTCTTC
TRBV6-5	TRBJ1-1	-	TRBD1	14	CASTTDRGPTEAFF	TGTGCCAGCACCACGGACAGGGGACCCACTGAAGCTTTCTTT
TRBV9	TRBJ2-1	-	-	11	CASWDGREQFF	TGTGCCAGCTGGGACGGGAGAGAGCAGTTCTTC
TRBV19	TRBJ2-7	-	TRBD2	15	CASSMGTRGAYEQYF	TGTGCCAGTAGTATGGGGACTAGGGGCGCCTACGAGCAGTACTTC
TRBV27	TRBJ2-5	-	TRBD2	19	CASSFKGTTSGRAGETQYF	TGTGCCAGCAGTTTTAAGGGCACGACTAGCGGGAGGGCCGGAGAGACCCAGTACTTC
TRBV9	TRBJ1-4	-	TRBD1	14	CASSRTGGSEKLFF	TGTGCCAGCAGCCGCACAGGGGGCAGTGAAAAACTGTTTTTT
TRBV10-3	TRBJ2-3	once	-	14	CAISDPGGTDTQYF	TGTGCCATCAGTGACCCAGGGGGCACAGATACGCAGTATTTT
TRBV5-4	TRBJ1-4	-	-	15	CASSFKAGANEKLFF	TGTGCCAGCAGCTTTAAGGCAGGGGCTAATGAAAAACTGTTTTTT
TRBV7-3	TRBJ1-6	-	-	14	CASSLGTFNSPLHF	TGTGCCAGCAGCTTAGGGACATTTAATTCACCCCTCCACTTT
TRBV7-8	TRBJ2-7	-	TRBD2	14	CASSLDGRADEQYF	TGTGCCAGCAGCTTAGACGGGAGGGCCGACGAGCAGTACTTC
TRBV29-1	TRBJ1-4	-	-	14	CSAGGVPDSVKLFF	TGCAGCGCCGGGGGTGTCCCTGATAGTGTAAAACTGTTTTTT
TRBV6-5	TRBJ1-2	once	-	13	CASSSQGGDGYTF	TGTGCCAGCAGTTCGCAGGGTGGGGATGGCTACACCTTC
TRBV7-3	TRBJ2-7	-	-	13	CASSSDRRQEQYF	TGTGCCAGCAGCTCAGACAGGCGCCAAGAGCAGTACTTC
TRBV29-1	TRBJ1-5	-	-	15	CSPAKNRDLIQPQHF	TGCAGCCCTGCTAAAAACAGGGATTTAATTCAGCCCCAGCATTTT
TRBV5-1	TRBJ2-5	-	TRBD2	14	CASSSSGRRETQYF	TGCGCCAGCAGCTCTAGCGGGCGGAGGGAGACCCAGTACTTC
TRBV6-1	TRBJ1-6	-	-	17	CASSEAGGGAGNSPLHF	TGTGCCAGCAGTGAAGCGGGTGGGGGGGCTGGAAATTCACCCCTCCACTTT
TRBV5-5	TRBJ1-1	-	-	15	CASSSQAGRNTEAFF	TGTGCCAGCAGCTCCCAGGCCGGGAGGAACACTGAAGCTTTCTTT
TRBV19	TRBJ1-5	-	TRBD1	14	CASSTGTGGQPQHF	TGTGCCAGTAGTACGGGGACAGGGGGTCAGCCCCAGCATTTT
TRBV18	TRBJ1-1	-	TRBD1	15	CASSPGQVSNTEAFF	TGTGCCAGCTCACCAGGACAGGTCTCGAACACTGAAGCTTTCTTT
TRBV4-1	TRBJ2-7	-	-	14	CASSQVPTGYEQYF	TGCGCCAGCAGCCAAGTTCCTACAGGGTACGAGCAGTACTTC
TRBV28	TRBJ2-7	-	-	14	CASSFPRVPYEQYF	TGTGCCAGCAGTTTCCCTCGGGTCCCCTACGAGCAGTACTTC
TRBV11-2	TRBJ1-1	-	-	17	CASTLFPEPGHNTEAFF	TGTGCCAGCACCCTCTTTCCTGAACCGGGACACAACACTGAAGCTTTCTTT
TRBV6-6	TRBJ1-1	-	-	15	CASRERPGGNTEAFF	TGTGCCAGCAGGGAGAGGCCTGGGGGCAACACTGAAGCTTTCTTT
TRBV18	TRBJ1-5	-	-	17	CASSPYPSGLSNQPQHF	TGTGCCAGCTCACCTTACCCTTCAGGGCTTAGCAATCAGCCCCAGCATTTT
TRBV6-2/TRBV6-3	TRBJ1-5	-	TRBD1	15	CASSRTGLSNQPQHF	TGTGCCAGCAGTAGGACAGGGCTTAGCAATCAGCCCCAGCATTTT
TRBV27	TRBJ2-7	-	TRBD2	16	CASSRPGLAGNYEQYF	TGTGCCAGCAGCCGGCCGGGACTAGCGGGGAACTACGAGCAGTACTTC
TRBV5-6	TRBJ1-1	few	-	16	CASSPLGEAMNTEAFF	TGTGCCAGCAGCCCCCTCGGAGAGGCTATGAACACTGAAGCTTTCTTT
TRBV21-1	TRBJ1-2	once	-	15	CASSKEGIGGGGYTF	TGTGCCAGCAGCAAAGAGGGGATTGGGGGCGGCGGCTACACCTTC
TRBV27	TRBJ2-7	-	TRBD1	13	CASSLRGPYEQYF	TGTGCCAGCAGTTTGAGGGGGCCCTACGAGCAGTACTTC
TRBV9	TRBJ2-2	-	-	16	CASSVAVTGYTGELFF	TGTGCCAGCAGCGTAGCCGTGACAGGTTACACCGGGGAGCTGTTTTTT
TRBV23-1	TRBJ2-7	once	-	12	CARLHSPYEQYF	TGCGCCCGTCTTCACAGTCCCTACGAGCAGTACTTC
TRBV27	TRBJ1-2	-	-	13	CASSSTGPGGYTF	TGTGCCAGCAGCTCAACAGGGCCTGGCGGCTACACCTTC
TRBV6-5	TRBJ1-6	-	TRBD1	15	CASSYSGTGASPLHF	TGTGCCAGCAGTTACTCGGGGACAGGGGCATCACCCCTCCACTTT
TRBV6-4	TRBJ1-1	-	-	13	CASSDALNTEAFF	TGTGCCAGCAGTGACGCGTTGAACACTGAAGCTTTCTTT
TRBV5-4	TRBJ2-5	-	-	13	CASSLTNQETQYF	TGTGCCAGCAGCTTGACTAACCAAGAGACCCAGTACTTC
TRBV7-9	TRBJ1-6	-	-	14	CASSAVGGDSPLHF	TGTGCCAGCAGTGCGGTGGGGGGAGATTCACCCCTCCACTTT
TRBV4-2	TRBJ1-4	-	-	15	CASSQADRQPEKLFF	TGTGCCAGCAGCCAAGCAGACAGACAACCAGAAAAACTGTTTTTT
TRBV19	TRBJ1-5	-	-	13	CASRGPSNQPQHF	TGTGCCAGCCGAGGTCCGAGCAATCAGCCCCAGCATTTT
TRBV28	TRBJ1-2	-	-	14	CAYFWGDRSYGYTF	TGTGCATACTTTTGGGGGGACCGTAGCTATGGCTACACCTTC
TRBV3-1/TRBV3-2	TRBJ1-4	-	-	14	CASSPGASNEKLFF	TGTGCCAGCAGCCCAGGGGCTTCTAATGAAAAACTGTTTTTT
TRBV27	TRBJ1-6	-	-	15	CASSLAGPWNSPLHF	TGTGCCAGCAGTTTAGCAGGCCCGTGGAATTCACCCCTCCACTTT
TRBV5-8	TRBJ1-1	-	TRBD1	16	CASRGRDRGMNTEAFF	TGTGCCAGCAGGGGGAGGGACAGGGGTATGAACACTGAAGCTTTCTTT
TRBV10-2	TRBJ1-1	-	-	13	CASTRTSDTEAFF	TGCGCCAGCACTCGGACTTCGGACACTGAAGCTTTCTTT
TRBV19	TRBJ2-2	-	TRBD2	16	CASTALAGGATGELFF	TGTGCCAGTACCGCGCTAGCGGGAGGTGCTACCGGGGAGCTGTTTTTT
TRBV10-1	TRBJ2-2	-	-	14	CATTGTTVTGELFF	TGCGCCACCACCGGGACAACCGTCACGGGGGAGCTGTTTTTT
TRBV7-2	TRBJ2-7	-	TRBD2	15	CASSLAASGRIEQYF	TGTGCCAGCAGCTTAGCGGCTAGCGGGAGGATCGAGCAGTACTTC
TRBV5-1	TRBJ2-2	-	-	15	CASSLGQINTGELFF	TGCGCCAGCAGCTTGGGACAGATCAACACCGGGGAGCTGTTTTTT
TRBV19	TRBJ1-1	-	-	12	CASSNPGAEAFF	TGTGCCAGTAGTAATCCCGGTGCTGAAGCTTTCTTT